Listed here are 20 T cell receptor beta chains from one sample, sequenced in a study of T cell responses to AZD1222 COVID-19 vaccine. Libraries were prepared by immunoSEQ multiplex PCR; TCRdb keeps only in-frame clonotypes and omits some of them. The profile shows 150,000 to 160,000 clones, 75% to 90% of them singletons. The source was peripheral blood, collected 28 days after the second AZD1222 dose. The receptors were gathered from an adult who received the AZD1222 COVID-19 vaccine.

Comments on this clone: Other DNA sequences in the sample encode the same CDR3. V and J are TRBV28 and TRBJ1-1; 7 bases line up with TRBD1. Germline V gives CDR1 MDHEN, CDR2 SYDVKM. V dropped 4 bases and J dropped 4; count of bases not matched to a gene: 3. CDR3 length: 13 residues. The CDR3 DNA reads as TGTGCCAGCAGTTACAGGGGATTCACTGAAGCTTTCTTT. Protein product: CASSYRGFTEAFF. The variable domain in full, completed from reference TRBV28 and TRBJ1-1, reads DVKVTQSSRYLVKRTGEKVFLECVQDMDHENMFWYRQDPGLGLRLIYFSYDVKMKEKGDIPEGYSVSREKKERFSLILESASTNQTSMYLCASSYRGFTEAFFGQGTRLTVV.

The rearrangement links TRBV9 to TRBJ2-1; TRBD1 matches at 12 bases. From germline, CDR1 is SGDLS and CDR2 YYNGEE. This CDR3 contains 16 residues. Trimming removed 0 bases from V and 8 bases from J; junction bases left unmatched: 6. The CDR3 sequence: CASSVATGTGGDEQFF. The CDR3 DNA sequence: TGTGCCAGCAGCGTAGCTACCGGGACAGGGGGCGATGAGCAGTTCTTC.

This chain joins TRBV5-1 and TRBJ2-2; 7 positions agree with TRBD2. The V segment lost 4 bases and the J segment 2 bases; nucleotides outside the gene matches: 8. Germline CDR1 reads SGHRS; CDR2 reads YFSETQ. This CDR3 has 16 amino acids. CDR3 residues: CASSEVGAGNTGELFF. The CDR3, as DNA: TGCGCCAGCAGCGAGGTTGGAGCGGGAAACACCGGGGAGCTGTTTTTT. The full variable domain, completed using reference TRBV5-1 and TRBJ2-2, is KAGVTQTPRYLIKTRGQQVTLSCSPISGHRSVSWYQQTPGQGLQFLFEYFSETQRNKGNFPGRFSGRQFSNSRSEMNVSTLELGDSALYLCASSEVGAGNTGELFFGEGSRLTVL.

The count of this clone is one. The gene calls are TRBV19 and TRBJ1-1; the D gene is possibly TRBD1 (6 bases). Trimming left V 0 bases short and J 11 bases short, with 13 bases between. The CDR3 has 13 amino acids. The V gene's germline CDR1 is LNHDA and CDR2 SQIVND (reference sequence). The DNA of the CDR3 is TGTGCCAGTAGTATAGATGGACAGTCTTCTGCTTTCTTT. It codes for CASSIDGQSSAFF.

The CDR3 sequence: CASSAAGGVLGGYTF. CDR3 coding DNA: TGTGCCAGCAGTGCCGCAGGAGGGGTCCTCGGTGGCTACACCTTC. The rearrangement uses TRBV28 and TRBJ1-2; a weak D match, TRBD1 (5 bases). CDR3 length: 15 amino acids. Per germline, CDR1 MDHEN and CDR2 SYDVKM. Trimming left V 5 bases short and J 7 bases short, with 20 bases between.

Only one count was recorded for this clone. The chain is built from TRBV9 and TRBJ1-3; possible D gene TRBD1, 5 bases. The CDR3 has 13 amino acids. From germline, CDR1 is SGDLS and CDR2 YYNGEE. V was shortened by 5 bases and J by 4 bases, with 10 bases between the two germline ends. DNA for the CDR3: TGTGCCAGCAGTGAGGGGTACGGAAACACCATATATTTT. Translating it yields CASSEGYGNTIYF.

The chain combines TRBV27 with TRBJ2-7; 9 nucleotides agree with TRBD1. The CDR3 is 15 residues long. V trimming: 3 bases; J trimming: 6 bases; junction bases outside the gene matches: 9. CDR1 and CDR2 from the germline V gene are MNHEY and SMNVEV (reference sequence). This CDR3 reads CASSFWSGTGPEQYF. CDR3 sequence (DNA): TGTGCCAGCAGTTTTTGGTCCGGGACAGGGCCCGAGCAGTACTTC.

V usage is TRBV7-8 and J usage is TRBJ2-3, with 9 bases matching TRBD2. CDR1 is SGHVS, CDR2 FQNEAQ, per germline. V was clipped by 5 bases and J by 6 bases; unmatched bases: 6. The CDR3 length is 14 residues. DNA of the CDR3: TGTGCCAGCAGCGAAGGGACTAGCCTGGATACGCAGTATTTT. It is translated as CASSEGTSLDTQYF.

A few counts support this clone. The chain carries TRBV18 and TRBJ1-1, with D possibly matching TRBD1 (6 bases). Between the trimmed V and J ends, which lost 3 bases and 4 bases, there was a span of 18 bases. The CDR3 runs 16 residues. Germline V gene sequence: CDR1 KGHSH, CDR2 LQKENI. The CDR3 DNA sequence: TGTGCCAGCTCACCCCTACAAGGGGGGGCGGTCACTGAAGCTTTCTTT. It codes for CASSPLQGGAVTEAFF.

The rearrangement links TRBV2 to TRBJ2-3; D ambiguous. Trimming removed 4 bases at V and 3 bases at J, with 8 bases between. This CDR3 comprises 13 residues. The germline CDR1 and CDR2 sequences are SNHLY and FYNNEI. The chain's CDR3 is CASSAPFTDTQYF. The CDR3 DNA is TGTGCCAGCAGTGCCCCATTTACAGATACGCAGTATTTT.

The V call is TRBV6-5, the J call TRBJ2-1; tentatively, D is TRBD2 (6 bases). CDR3 length equals 15 residues. Germline assignment: CDR1 MNHEY and CDR2 SVGAGI. V shed 6 bases and J shed 7 bases, with 19 bases lying between them. CDR3 nucleotide sequence: TGTGCCAGCAGCCCACCTGGAGGGCCCGGGAATGAGCAGTTCTTC. It is translated as CASSPPGGPGNEQFF.

J is TRBJ2-7 and V is TRBV6-5; 8 bases are shared with TRBD1. Germline V gives CDR1 MNHEY, CDR2 SVGAGI. V dropped 7 bases and J dropped 5; count of bases not matched to a gene: 13. There are 15 residues in the CDR3. The CDR3 sequence is CASIKTGVQINEQYF. The CDR3 nucleotides read TGTGCCAGCATCAAGACAGGGGTCCAGATCAACGAGCAGTACTTC.

The chain has TRBV10-3 and TRBJ2-1, with 8 bases lining up with TRBD2. Germline V gives CDR1 ENHRY, CDR2 SYGVKD. The length of the CDR3 is 16 residues. V was clipped by 3 bases and J by 3 bases; unmatched bases: 7. The CDR3 is CAISESSGTIYNEQFF. DNA of the CDR3: TGTGCCATCAGTGAAAGTAGCGGGACGATCTACAATGAGCAGTTCTTC.

This clone was detected only a few times. The V gene is TRBV5-1, the J gene TRBJ2-7; 7 bases fit TRBD2. V was pared by 1 base and J by 1 base, with 5 bases of the junction left unmatched. There are 15 residues in the CDR3. Germline V gene lookup returns CDR1 SGHRS and CDR2 YFSETQ. The CDR3 loop is CASSLMWGGSYEQYF. CDR3 DNA: TGCGCCAGCAGCTTGATGTGGGGGGGATCCTACGAGCAGTACTTC.

In this sample, this clone turned up once. The chain uses TRBV4-1 and TRBJ2-5; D unresolved. The CDR3 is made up of 13 amino acids. Trimming left V 2 bases short and J 2 bases short, with 6 bases between. CDR1 MGHRA and CDR2 YSYEKL come from the germline V gene. CDR3 protein: CASSQFRQETQYF. The CDR3 DNA follows: TGCGCCAGCAGCCAATTCAGACAAGAGACCCAGTACTTC.

This chain uses TRBV19 with TRBJ2-7; TRBD2 aligns across 9 bases. This CDR3 region has 16 residues. V lost 4 bases, J lost 2 bases, and 9 bases stayed unmatched. Germline V gene lookup returns CDR1 LNHDA and CDR2 SQIVND (reference sequence). The CDR3 here is CASSTLEAGGPYEQYF. The CDR3 DNA reads as TGTGCCAGTAGTACCCTCGAGGCGGGAGGGCCCTACGAGCAGTACTTC.

V gene TRBV9 combines with J gene TRBJ2-7, with D perhaps TRBD2 (6 bases). The V gene's germline CDR1 is SGDLS and CDR2 YYNGEE. The germline V and J ends were trimmed by 3 bases and 1 base, with 11 bases remaining between them. This CDR3 is 14 amino acids long. The DNA of the CDR3 is TGTGCCAGCAGCGCCTCTAGCGTTTCCTACGAGCAGTACTTC. The encoded protein is CASSASSVSYEQYF.

This chain joins TRBV12-3 or TRBV12-4 and TRBJ1-1, with TRBD1 as a possible D gene (6 bases). V was shortened by 4 bases and J by 1 base, with 7 bases between the two germline ends. The CDR3 sequence is 13 residues long. The CDR3 loop is CASSYRANTEAFF. The CDR3 nucleotides read TGTGCCAGCAGTTACAGGGCGAACACTGAAGCTTTCTTT.

The CDR3 loop reads CASSHKSLRGNTEAFF. The CDR3 DNA reads TGTGCCAGCAGCCATAAGTCGCTCAGGGGGAACACTGAAGCTTTCTTT. The J gene is TRBJ1-1, the V gene TRBV2, with D perhaps matching TRBD1 (6 bases). This CDR3 has 16 amino acids. V was clipped by 6 bases and J by 1 base, with 18 bases between them. The germline V gene has CDR1 SNHLY and CDR2 FYNNEI. Combining the CDR3 with reference TRBV2 and TRBJ1-1 gives the whole variable domain EPEVTQTPSHQVTQMGQEVILRCVPISNHLYFYWYRQILGQKVEFLVSFYNNEISEKSEIFDDQFSVERPDGSNFTLKIRSTKLEDSAMYFCASSHKSLRGNTEAFFGQGTRLTVV.

The rearrangement links TRBV7-9 to TRBJ2-3; D is possibly TRBD1 (6 bases). Deletions cut 6 bases from V and 5 bases from J, with 9 bases between. The CDR3 is 12 residues long. CDR1 and CDR2 (germline): SEHNR, FQNEAQ (reference sequence). The chain's CDR3 is CASRPTGDTQYF. For the CDR3, the DNA is TGTGCCAGCAGACCGACAGGAGATACGCAGTATTTT.